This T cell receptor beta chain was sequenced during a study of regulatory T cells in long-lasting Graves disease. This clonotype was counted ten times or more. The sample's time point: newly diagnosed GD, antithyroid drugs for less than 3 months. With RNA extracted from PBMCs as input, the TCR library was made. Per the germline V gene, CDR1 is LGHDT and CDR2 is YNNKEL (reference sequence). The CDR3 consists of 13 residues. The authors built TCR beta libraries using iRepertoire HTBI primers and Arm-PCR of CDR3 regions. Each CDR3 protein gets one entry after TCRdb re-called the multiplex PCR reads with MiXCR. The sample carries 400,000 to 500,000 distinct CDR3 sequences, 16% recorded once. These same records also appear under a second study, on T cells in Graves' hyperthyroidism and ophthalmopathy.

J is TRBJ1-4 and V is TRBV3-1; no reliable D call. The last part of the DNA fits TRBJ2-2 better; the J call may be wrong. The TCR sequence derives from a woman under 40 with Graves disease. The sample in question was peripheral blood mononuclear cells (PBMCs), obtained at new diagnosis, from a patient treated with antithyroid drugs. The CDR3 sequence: CASSLQISGELFF. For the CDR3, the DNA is TGTGCCAGCAGCCTACAAATATCCGGGGAGCTGTTTTTT.